This passage covers 19 T cell receptor beta chains from one sample sequenced in a study of T-cell reconstitution after alpha-beta-depleted transplantation in children. The library targeted TCRbeta and was prepared with unique molecular identifiers. TCRdb reprocessed the PCR reads via MiXCR and lists one record per CDR3 protein. Here the sample spans 120,000 to 150,000 distinct CDR3 sequences, about 9% being singletons. Sequencing was performed on PBMCs, mostly from graft donor cells, taken 180 days after TCRalphabeta/CD19-depleted stem cell transplant. Source of these receptors: a female patient aged 2-15 years who had a stem cell transplant for congenital amegakaryocytic thrombocytopenia, so the T cells may come from the graft donor.

This clonotype was picked up a small number of times. V usage is TRBV29-1 and J usage is TRBJ2-3, with D perhaps TRBD2 (7 bases). V lost 6 bases to trimming and J lost 0 bases, with 19 bases between them. Germline assignment: CDR1 SQVTM and CDR2 ANQGSEA. The CDR3 sequence is 16 residues long. DNA for the CDR3: TGCAGCGTCAAGATGAGGGGGGGCCCTAGCACAGATACGCAGTATTTT. It encodes CSVKMRGGPSTDTQYF.

A remark on this clonotype: This may be a read error: a much more frequent sequence differs by one nucleotide. J is TRBJ2-3 and V is TRBV5-1, with TRBD2 matching 9 bases. CDR1 and CDR2 (germline): SGHRS, YFSETQ. The CDR3 is 17 residues long. The J segment lost 5 bases and the V segment lost 5 bases, leaving 15 bases of the junction unmatched. The CDR3 is CASRPPASGDAIDTQYF. The CDR3 DNA follows: TGCGCCAGCAGACCGCCGGCTAGCGGGGACGCTATAGATACGCAGTATTTT. Variable domain in full (rest from reference TRBV5-1 and TRBJ2-3): KAGVTQTPRYLIKTRGQQVTLSCSPISGHRSVSWYQQTPGQGLQFLFEYFSETQRNKGNFPGRFSGRQFSNSRSEMNVSTLELGDSALYLCASRPPASGDAIDTQYFGPGTRLTVL.

In its sample, this clonotype was seen a few times. This may be a read error: a much more frequent sequence differs by one nucleotide. The chain is built from TRBV20-1 and TRBJ2-7; 9 bases agree with TRBD2. The junction had 11 bases not matched to a gene; V was cut back by 1 base and J by 1 base. Germline loops: CDR1 DFQATT, CDR2 SNEGSKA (reference sequence). The length of the CDR3 is 17 residues. In nucleotides, the CDR3 is TGCAGTGCTAGAGGGGTCTTTCGGCGGGAGGGTTCCTACGAGCAGTACTTC. Its protein product is CSARGVFRREGSYEQYF.

In this sample, this clonotype turned up many times. The chain joins TRBV20-1 to TRBJ2-1; TRBD2 matches 7 bases. Germline CDR1 DFQATT, CDR2 SNEGSKA (reference sequence). V dropped 7 bases and J dropped 9; count of bases not matched to a gene: 12. The CDR3 has 13 amino acids. The CDR3 loop is CSERTSVIGEQFF. CDR3 DNA: TGCAGTGAGAGGACTAGTGTCATCGGTGAGCAGTTCTTC.

This clonotype was observed a few times. The chain carries TRBV5-1 and TRBJ2-2; D may be TRBD1 (6 bases). V gave up 4 bases and J gave up 4 bases, with 17 bases separating them. The CDR3 loop spans 16 amino acids. Germline CDR1 reads SGHRS; CDR2 reads YFSETQ. The CDR3 DNA follows: TGCGCCAGCAGCCCTCAGGCAGGGGCGAGCACCGGGGAGCTGTTTTTT. The encoded protein is CASSPQAGASTGELFF. Looking up the rest from reference TRBV5-1 and TRBJ2-2 gives the full variable domain: KAGVTQTPRYLIKTRGQQVTLSCSPISGHRSVSWYQQTPGQGLQFLFEYFSETQRNKGNFPGRFSGRQFSNSRSEMNVSTLELGDSALYLCASSPQAGASTGELFFGEGSRLTVL.

There are many counts of this clonotype. The chain recombines TRBV15 with TRBJ1-5; D is undetermined. The V gene's germline CDR1 is LNHNV and CDR2 YYDKDF (reference sequence). Trimming removed 5 bases from V and 9 bases from J, with 20 bases in between. The CDR3 covers 15 residues. DNA for the CDR3: TGTGCCACCAGCTCCCGGACTGCGACGGGGTCGCCCCAGCATTTT. Translated, it gives CATSSRTATGSPQHF.

The chain recombines TRBV12-3 or TRBV12-4 with TRBJ1-5, with D possibly matching TRBD1 (6 bases). This CDR3 contains 13 residues. V was shortened by 3 bases and J by 11 bases, with 14 bases between the two germline ends. In nucleotides, the CDR3 is TGTGCCAGCAGTTTTGGGTACAGGGCGTCCCAGCATTTT. Residues: CASSFGYRASQHF.

In its sample, this clonotype was seen many times. The genes are TRBV28 and TRBJ2-1, with 11 positions matching TRBD2. CDR3 length: 15 amino acids. Germline loops: CDR1 MDHEN, CDR2 SYDVKM. Germline trimming cut 5 bases from V and 4 bases from J; bases unmatched to any gene: 4. For the CDR3, the DNA is TGTGCCAGCAGTCAACTAGCGGGGGCTTACAATGAGCAGTTCTTC. Translated: CASSQLAGAYNEQFF.

The gene calls are TRBV7-2 and TRBJ1-6, with unresolved D. V lost 4 bases and J 7 bases, leaving 14 bases between the germline ends. This CDR3 is 15 amino acids long. Germline lookup yields CDR1 SGHTA and CDR2 FQGNSA. CDR3 sequence reads: CASSYPPGINSPLHF. The CDR3 bases are TGTGCCAGCAGCTATCCCCCGGGTATCAATTCACCCCTCCACTTT.

In this sample, this clonotype turned up a few times. The chain links TRBV7-6 to TRBJ2-2; D perhaps matches TRBD1 (6 bases). Germline values: CDR1 SGHVS, CDR2 FNYEAQ. V gave up 5 bases and J gave up 6 bases, with 10 bases separating them. The CDR3 covers 13 residues. The CDR3, as DNA: TGTGCCAGCAGCCGACAGGAGGCCGGGGAGCTGTTTTTT. This codes for CASSRQEAGELFF.

V gene TRBV30 combines with J gene TRBJ2-3, with TRBD1 matching over 9 bases. Trimming cost V 2 bases and J 3 bases; bases outside gene matches: 3. The CDR3 runs to 14 residues. Germline V gene lookup returns CDR1 GTSNPN and CDR2 SVGIG (reference sequence). The CDR3 here is CAWSRQGGTDTQYF. CDR3 DNA sequence: TGTGCCTGGAGTAGACAGGGGGGGACAGATACGCAGTATTTT.

This clonotype was seen at least ten times. V gene TRBV12-3 or TRBV12-4 combines with J gene TRBJ2-2, with D uncertain. The CDR3 runs 13 residues. Trimming removed 3 bases at V and 5 bases at J, with 7 bases between. CDR3 sequence (DNA): TGTGCCAGCAGTTTTGAGATGACCGGGGAGCTGTTTTTT. Encoded protein: CASSFEMTGELFF.

This clonotype was seen only once. A read error is likely, as this CDR3 ends without the conserved phenylalanine or tryptophan. Because the CDR3's place on the DNA is in doubt, the DNA is left out and the CDR3 is given as listed by TCRdb. The chain uses TRBV5-2 and TRBJ2-7; whether TRBD1, the table's D call, matches the DNA was not checked. TRBV5-2 is a pseudogene segment. The CDR3 sequence runs 14 residues, both termini included. CDR3 in amino acids: CAMGAGILSYEQYC.

The chain joins TRBV25-1 to TRBJ2-3; D may be TRBD2 (6 bases). Germline lookup yields CDR1 MGHDK and CDR2 SYGVNS. Trimming cost V 6 bases and J 1 base, with 8 bases left between them. The CDR3 sequence is 13 residues long. This CDR3 is CASSGGCTDTQYF. CDR3 sequence (DNA): TGTGCCAGCAGCGGAGGGTGCACAGATACGCAGTATTTT.

This clonotype was counted a few times. The rearrangement links TRBV5-5 to TRBJ2-3, with 7 bases aligning to TRBD1. The trim removed 0 bases at V and 2 bases at J, leaving 3 bases unmatched. There are 15 residues in the CDR3. Germline assignment: CDR1 SGHKS and CDR2 YYEKEE (reference sequence). CDR3 region: CASSLGDSHTDTQYF. CDR3 nucleotide sequence: TGTGCCAGCAGCTTGGGGGACAGCCACACAGATACGCAGTATTTT.

This clonotype was found many times. The chain uses TRBV20-1 and TRBJ2-1; 8 bases match TRBD2. The V gene end was trimmed by 4 bases and the J gene end by 2 bases; junction bases not matched to a gene: 1. Germline V gene lookup returns CDR1 DFQATT and CDR2 SNEGSKA (reference sequence). This CDR3 region has 13 residues. The CDR3 region is CSANSGAYNEQFF. The DNA for the CDR3 is TGCAGTGCTAATAGCGGGGCCTACAATGAGCAGTTCTTC.

This clonotype was counted only a few times. The chain uses TRBV20-1 and TRBJ1-1, with D maybe TRBD1 (5 bases). CDR1 is DFQATT, CDR2 SNEGSKA, per germline (reference sequence). CDR3 size: 15 residues. V gave up 5 bases and J gave up 5 bases, with 21 bases separating them. In DNA form, the CDR3 reads TGCAGTGCTGGAAATACCGGGACCCAAAGGACTGAAGCTTTCTTT. Its protein product is CSAGNTGTQRTEAFF.

The chain combines TRBV6-1 with TRBJ1-6; maybe TRBD1 (6 bases). Germline V gene sequence: CDR1 MNHNS, CDR2 SASEGT. The CDR3 length is 16 residues. Trimming took 6 bases from V and 7 from J, leaving 19 bases between them. For the CDR3, the DNA is TGTGCCAGCAGGCTAGACAGGCGGCATGAGAATTCACCCCTCCACTTT. Its translation is CASRLDRRHENSPLHF.

This clonotype showed up many times. J is TRBJ2-2 and V is TRBV6-5; 7 positions agree with TRBD1. Germline V CDR1 and CDR2: MNHEY, SVGAGI. V shed 8 bases and J 1 base; nucleotides not matched to a gene: 4. The CDR3 covers 14 residues. CDR3 bases: TGTGCCAGCGACAGGGCGAAGAACACCGGGGAGCTGTTTTTT. It yields the protein CASDRAKNTGELFF.